These T cell receptor beta chains were read from a single sample in a study of T-cell reconstitution after alpha-beta-depleted transplantation in children. One entry per CDR3 protein, called by TCRdb with MiXCR from the PCR reads. The top ten clones hold around 13% of a sample with 450,000 to 550,000 distinct CDR3 sequences, roughly 10% of them seen once. The specimen was PBMCs, mostly from graft donor cells, collected 180 days after TCRalphabeta/CD19-depleted stem cell transplant. The receptors come from a female patient between 2 and 15 years old who had a stem cell transplant for aplastic anemia, so the T cells may come from the graft donor. Both conserved end residues are part of each CDR3.

v_call | cdr3_length | cdr3_aa
TRBV27 | 12 | CASSWRGDEQFF
TRBV27 | 14 | CASSSGTSVDTQYF
TRBV5-1 | 11 | CASSLGGGQYF
TRBV7-9 | 16 | CASSSGTPSASYEQYF
TRBV5-6 | 15 | CASSHRNEFSDTQYF
TRBV20-1 | 13 | CSVKGAMGETQYF
TRBV12-3/TRBV12-4 | 13 | CASSLAGQYGYTF
TRBV4-1 | 16 | CASSQAVRVGTDTQYF
TRBV5-1 | 15 | CASSPWRGGDTEAFF
TRBV12-3/TRBV12-4 | 17 | CASSLASSTAHQETQYF
TRBV20-1 | 11 | CSARGPETQYF
TRBV27 | 15 | CASSNPGSHFEELFF
TRBV7-9 | 14 | CASSLSGLAYEQYF
TRBV6-5 | 11 | CASRRQGRQYF
TRBV7-9 | 15 | CASSLIRQMNYEQYF
TRBV29-1 | 15 | CSAQSPFPGDEKLFF
TRBV15 | 13 | CATSRGQGEIQYF
TRBV6-1 | 14 | CASSPDRAGNTIYF
TRBV5-5 | 17 | CASSLVPSGRSYNEQFF
TRBV12-3/TRBV12-4 | 16 | CASSFEPIADYNEQFF
TRBV4-3 | 16 | CASSQDRLAGDNEQFF
TRBV5-6 | 12 | CASSGRGHGYTF
TRBV12-3/TRBV12-4 | 17 | CASSWVAAVAGIYEQYF
TRBV7-8 | 15 | CASSQTSGGTYEQYF
TRBV6-1 | 15 | CASTLGGRGHSPLHF
TRBV27 | 14 | CASSADTGGNIQYF
TRBV7-2 | 14 | CASLRRGVSNVLTF
TRBV12-3/TRBV12-4 | 15 | CASRGGAGISGEQFF
TRBV10-3 | 15 | CAISDPWGITDTQYF
TRBV29-1 | 14 | CSVRVLGLANEQFF
TRBV20-1 | 19 | CSARHLAGARTAKTYEQYF
TRBV28 | 15 | CASSPGQEVTSPLHF
TRBV7-8 | 14 | CASSSTQGEYGYTF
TRBV7-9 | 14 | CASSQYSNTGELFF
TRBV28 | 14 | CASSFVLGYQPQHF
TRBV15 | 15 | CATSSGGAGANVLTF
TRBV7-2 | 14 | CASGQLGLNEKLFF
TRBV20-1 | 15 | CSTYRGMGMNTEAFF
TRBV4-3 | 15 | CASSRYRAVNTEAFF
TRBV14 | 13 | CASSQGNRETQYF
TRBV19 | 15 | CASSPGPGGGTEAFF
TRBV7-2 | 15 | CASSWILGFLETQYF
TRBV5-5 | 14 | CASSSLRGLETQYF
TRBV5-1 | 13 | CASSLKDNSPLHF
TRBV2 | 13 | CASSELTYNEQFF